This TCR beta chain was recorded in a study of blood T cells in healthy people across ages. Healthy Russian Caucasian donors spanned ages about 6 to 95 years. Extraction yielded at least 6 micrograms of total RNA per sample. Next came a second PCR, run for roughly 6 to 11 cycles, which used a sample-barcoded 5' primer along with a J-beta primer mix. TCRdb reanalysed the 5' RACE reads using MiXCR and keeps one entry per CDR3 protein. The profile shows over 300,000 distinct CDR3 sequences, roughly half of them singletons. What was sequenced was blood. The sequence was collected from a man aged 55 to 70 in good health.

CDR3 loop: CASSQLYEQYF. In DNA, the CDR3 is TGTGCCAGCAGCCAGCTATACGAGCAGTACTTC. The rearrangement joins TRBV3-1 to TRBJ2-7, with D uncertain. Germline-derived CDR1 and CDR2 are LGHDT and YNNKEL (reference sequence). V lost 3 bases and J 4 bases, leaving 4 bases between the germline ends. The CDR3 has 11 amino acids.